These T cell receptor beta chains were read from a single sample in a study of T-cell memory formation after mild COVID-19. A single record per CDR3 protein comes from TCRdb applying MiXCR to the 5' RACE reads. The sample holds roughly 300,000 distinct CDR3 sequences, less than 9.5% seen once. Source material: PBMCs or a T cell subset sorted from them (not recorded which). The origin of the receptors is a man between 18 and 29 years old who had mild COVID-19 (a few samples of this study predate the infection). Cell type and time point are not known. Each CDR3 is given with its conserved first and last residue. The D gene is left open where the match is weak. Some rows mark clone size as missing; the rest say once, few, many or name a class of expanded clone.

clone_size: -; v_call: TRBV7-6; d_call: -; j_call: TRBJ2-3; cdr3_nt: TGTGCCAGCAGCACTTATACCGGGACGGTGATCACAGATACGCAGTATTTT; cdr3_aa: CASSTYTGTVITDTQYF
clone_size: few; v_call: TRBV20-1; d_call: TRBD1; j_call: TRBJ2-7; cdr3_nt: TGCAGTGCTAGCGGGACAGGGGTGGACGGCGAGCAGTACTTC; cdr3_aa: CSASGTGVDGEQYF
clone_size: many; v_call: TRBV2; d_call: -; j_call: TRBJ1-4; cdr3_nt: TGTGCCAGCAGTGACACTACAACAACTAATGAAAAACTGTTTTTT; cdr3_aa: CASSDTTTTNEKLFF
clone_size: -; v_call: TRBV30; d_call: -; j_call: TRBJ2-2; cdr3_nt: TGTGCCTGCAATGACAGAGCAACCGGGGAGCTGTTTTTT; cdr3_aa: CACNDRATGELFF
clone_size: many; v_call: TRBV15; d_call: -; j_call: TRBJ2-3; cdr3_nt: TGTGCCACCAGCAACATTAAGGGGCCGCGCACAGATACGCAGTATTTT; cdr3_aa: CATSNIKGPRTDTQYF
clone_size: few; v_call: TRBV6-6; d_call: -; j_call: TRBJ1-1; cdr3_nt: TGTGCCAGCAGTTACTCGGAGCGAACCGAAGCTTTCTTT; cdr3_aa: CASSYSERTEAFF
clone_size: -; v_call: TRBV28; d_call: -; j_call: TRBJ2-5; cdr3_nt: TGTGCCAGCAGTCCCGACCCCGAGCAGAGGGTGACCCAGTACTTC; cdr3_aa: CASSPDPEQRVTQYF
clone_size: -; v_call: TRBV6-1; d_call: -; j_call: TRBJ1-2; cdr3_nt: TGTGCCAGCATGGAGGGTGCTCCCCAGACCTTC; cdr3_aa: CASMEGAPQTF
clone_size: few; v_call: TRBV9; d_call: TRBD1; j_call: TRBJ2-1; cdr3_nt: TGTGCCAGCAGCGTAATGGGGGACAGACAATACAATGAGCAGTTCTTC; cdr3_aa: CASSVMGDRQYNEQFF
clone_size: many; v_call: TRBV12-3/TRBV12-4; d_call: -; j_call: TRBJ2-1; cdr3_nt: TGTGCCAGCAGTGAGCCGGGAAGAGCCCACAATGAGCAGTTCTTC; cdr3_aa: CASSEPGRAHNEQFF
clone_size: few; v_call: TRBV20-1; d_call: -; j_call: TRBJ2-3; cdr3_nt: TGCAGTGCTAGAGGCGCTTCGGGGGTTCCTAGGACAGATACGCAGTATTTT; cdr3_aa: CSARGASGVPRTDTQYF
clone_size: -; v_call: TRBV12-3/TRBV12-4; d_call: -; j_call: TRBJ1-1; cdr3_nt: TGTGCCAGCACCGTCGCCGGCGACAGGTCTGTAAAAGCTTTCTTT; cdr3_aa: CASTVAGDRSVKAFF
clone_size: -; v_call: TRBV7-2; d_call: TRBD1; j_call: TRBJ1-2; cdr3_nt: TGTGCCAGCAGCTTCGGGACAGGGGGCTCTCGGGGCTACACCTTC; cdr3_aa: CASSFGTGGSRGYTF
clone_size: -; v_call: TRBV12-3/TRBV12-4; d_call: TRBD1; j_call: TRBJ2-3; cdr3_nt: TGTGCCAGCAGTTTAAGGGGGCCTAGCACAGATACGCAGTATTTT; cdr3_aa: CASSLRGPSTDTQYF
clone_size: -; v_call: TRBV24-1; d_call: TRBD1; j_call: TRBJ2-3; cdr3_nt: TGTGCCACCAGCTCATACCCGGGACAGGGGTACACAGATACGCAGTATTTT; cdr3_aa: CATSSYPGQGYTDTQYF
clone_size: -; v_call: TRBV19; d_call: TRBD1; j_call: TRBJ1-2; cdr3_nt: TGTGCCAGTAAGGGGGGGACAGCACAGAACTATGGCTACACCTTC; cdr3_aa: CASKGGTAQNYGYTF
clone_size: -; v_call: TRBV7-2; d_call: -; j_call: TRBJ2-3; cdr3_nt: TGTGCCAGCAGCCCAATAGGGGGCGGGGGAGGGACGCAGTATTTT; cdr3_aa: CASSPIGGGGGTQYF
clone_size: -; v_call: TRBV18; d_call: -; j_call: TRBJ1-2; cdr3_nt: TGTGCCAGCTCACCGTTAGACCCGCAGAACTATGGCTACACCTTC; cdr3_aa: CASSPLDPQNYGYTF
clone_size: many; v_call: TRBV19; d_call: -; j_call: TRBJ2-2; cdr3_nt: TGTGCCAGTAGATATAGGTTGGCGAGCACCGGGGAGCTGTTTTTT; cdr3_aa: CASRYRLASTGELFF
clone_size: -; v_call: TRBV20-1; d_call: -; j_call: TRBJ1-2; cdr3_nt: TGCAGTGCTCAAAGGGGCCAGGGCACTGGCTACACCTTC; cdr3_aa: CSAQRGQGTGYTF
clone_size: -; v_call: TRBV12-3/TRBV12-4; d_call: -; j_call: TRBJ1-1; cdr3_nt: TGTGCCAGCAGTCCGCACGGCGGGACTGAAGCTTTCTTT; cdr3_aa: CASSPHGGTEAFF
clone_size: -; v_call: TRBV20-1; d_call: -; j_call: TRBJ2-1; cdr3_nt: TGCAGTGCCACCGAACTCCACAATGAGCAGTTCTTC; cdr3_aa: CSATELHNEQFF
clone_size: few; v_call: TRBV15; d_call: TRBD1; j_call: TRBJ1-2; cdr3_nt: TGTGCCACCAGCAAAGCACCGGGACAGGGGTGGGGTAGCTACACCTTC; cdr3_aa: CATSKAPGQGWGSYTF
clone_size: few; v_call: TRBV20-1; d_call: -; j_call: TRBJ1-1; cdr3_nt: TGCAGTGCTAGAGAAAACTTGGTGAACACTGAAGCTTTCTTT; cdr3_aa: CSARENLVNTEAFF